One sample yielded the 20 T cell receptor beta chains listed below, sequenced in a study of T cells after yellow fever vaccination. From the 5' RACE reads, TCRdb called clonotypes with MiXCR, one entry per CDR3 protein. The sample has tens of thousands of distinct CDR3 sequences, approximately 5.9% seen once. The sequencing used CD4+ T cells sorted from PBMCs, collected around 16 days after the first yellow fever vaccination. These receptors were collected from a man in his late teens or twenties who received the YFV17D yellow fever vaccine.

V is TRBV4-1 and J is TRBJ2-3; D assignment may be TRBD1 or TRBD2 (5 bases each). From germline, CDR1 is MGHRA and CDR2 YSYEKL. With 10 bases removed from V and 0 bases from J, the gap between germline ends came to 20 bases. The CDR3 is 16 residues long. This CDR3 reads CATTGDGYFSTDTQYF. The CDR3, as DNA: TGCGCCACCACCGGGGACGGGTACTTCAGCACAGATACGCAGTATTTT.

This clonotype was observed at least ten times. The chain links TRBV7-9 to TRBJ2-7; 8 bases align to TRBD2. The junction had 7 bases not matched to a gene; V was cut back by 0 bases and J by 3 bases. Germline values: CDR1 SEHNR, CDR2 FQNEAQ (reference sequence). The CDR3 runs to 16 residues. CDR3 region: CASSLASGGYLYEQYF. DNA of the CDR3: TGTGCCAGCAGCTTAGCCAGCGGGGGATACCTCTACGAGCAGTACTTC.

Notes on this clonotype: This may arise from a read error, as a much more abundant clone is one base away. The V and J genes are TRBV10-3 and TRBJ2-1, with unresolved D. V lost 4 bases, J lost 10 bases, and 8 bases lay in between. Germline V gives CDR1 ENHRY, CDR2 SYGVKD. CDR3 length equals 11 residues. CDR3 sequence (DNA): TGTGCCATCAGTGGCGCCGGGGAGCAGTTCTTC. Residues: CAISGAGEQFF.

This clonotype was detected ten times or more. V usage is TRBV9 and J usage is TRBJ1-1, with 7 bases fitting TRBD1. The CDR3 sequence is 15 residues long. Germline V gene data show CDR1 as SGDLS and CDR2 as YYNGEE. Trimming cost V 0 bases and J 1 base; bases outside gene matches: 3. The CDR3 DNA sequence: TGTGCCAGCAGCGTAGTGAGACAGGGGAACACTGAAGCTTTCTTT. Translation gives CASSVVRQGNTEAFF.

A note on this clonotype: A clone one base away is much larger, so this may be a read error. The rearrangement joins TRBV9 to TRBJ2-1; D gene ambiguous. Germline V gene data show CDR1 as SGDLS and CDR2 as YYNGEE. The CDR3 runs to 13 residues. The CDR3 bases are TGTGCCATCAGCGTAGGGAATTACAATGAGCAGTTCTTC. Its translation: CAISVGNYNEQFF.

This clonotype was detected a few times. V and J are TRBV20-1 and TRBJ2-7, with 10 bases that match TRBD2. From germline, CDR1 is DFQATT and CDR2 SNEGSKA (reference sequence). V lost 3 bases to trimming and J lost 2 bases; unmatched junction nucleotides: 4. This CDR3 is built from 14 residues. CDR3 amino acids: CSASSSGGAYEQYF. CDR3 coding DNA: TGCAGTGCTAGTTCCAGCGGGGGGGCCTACGAGCAGTACTTC.

There are many counts of this clonotype. V and J are TRBV6-4 and TRBJ2-7; no reliable D call. In germline, CDR1 is MRHNA, CDR2 SNTAGT. The V and J ends lost 2 bases and 2 bases respectively, with 22 bases between them. This CDR3 has 18 amino acids. In nucleotides, the CDR3 is TGTGCCAGCAGTGACCGCCCCAGAGAACAGTTTAATACCTACGAGCAGTACTTC. Protein product: CASSDRPREQFNTYEQYF.

This clonotype showed up many times. The chain employs TRBV7-2 and TRBJ2-1; possibly TRBD1 for D (6 bases). The CDR3 is 15 amino acids. Deletions cut 1 base from V and 8 bases from J, with 15 bases between. Germline V CDR1 and CDR2: SGHTA, FQGNSA. This chain's CDR3 is CASSLGRGQLDEQFF. CDR3 DNA sequence: TGTGCCAGCAGCTTAGGTCGGGGACAACTCGATGAGCAGTTCTTC.

This clonotype appeared many times. The V call is TRBV6-5, the J call TRBJ2-7, with 9 bases matching TRBD1. V lost 0 bases, J lost 3 bases, and 3 bases stayed unmatched. Per the germline V gene, CDR1 is MNHEY and CDR2 is SVGAGI. This CDR3 contains 15 residues. CDR3: CASSYSGTGIYEQYF. The CDR3 DNA sequence: TGTGCCAGCAGTTACTCTGGGACAGGGATCTACGAGCAGTACTTC.

V usage is TRBV5-1 and J usage is TRBJ2-7; D may be TRBD2 (5 bases). CDR1 SGHRS and CDR2 YFSETQ come from the germline V gene. The CDR3 covers 13 residues. The germline V and J ends were trimmed by 6 bases and 2 bases, with 12 bases remaining between them. The CDR3: CASNQERAYEQYV. DNA for the CDR3: TGCGCCAGCAACCAGGAGAGGGCCTACGAGCAGTACGTC.

In this sample, this clonotype turned up many times. Germline and junction disagree at one end, which may indicate a read error. The chain links TRBV7-7 to TRBJ2-5, with TRBD2 as a possible D gene (5 bases). In germline, CDR1 is SSHAT, CDR2 FNYEAQ (reference sequence). CDR3 length: 12 residues. Here the CDR3 DNA reads TGTGCTAGCAGCCAGCCTGCGGGGACCCAGTACTTC. Translation: CASSQPAGTQYF.

Worth noting for this clonotype: This may be a read error: a much more frequent sequence differs by one nucleotide. The gene calls are TRBV11-1 and TRBJ2-3, with 8 nucleotides matching TRBD1. This CDR3 spans 18 amino acids. V lost 4 bases to trimming and J lost 8 bases; unmatched junction nucleotides: 20. Germline CDR1 is SGHAT and CDR2 is FQDESV (reference sequence). The CDR3 here is CASSSRFRLGDRSATQYF. The CDR3 region has the DNA TGTGCCAGCAGCTCCCGTTTCCGGCTAGGGGACAGGTCGGCTACGCAGTATTTT.

This clonotype has a count of ten or more. The chain links TRBV12-3 or TRBV12-4 to TRBJ1-5; 8 positions match TRBD1. The CDR3 consists of 15 residues. J lost 0 bases, V lost 6 bases, and 4 bases had no gene match. The CDR3 nucleotides read TGTGCCAGCAGCAACGACAGGGGTAGCAATCAGCCCCAGCATTTT. Its translation: CASSNDRGSNQPQHF.

This clonotype was recorded many times. The genes are TRBV6-2 or TRBV6-3 and TRBJ2-1; 9 nucleotides line up with TRBD2. Germline values: CDR1 MNHEY, CDR2 SVGEGT. The CDR3 is 15 residues long. V gave up 4 bases and J gave up 8 bases; unmatched junction bases: 9. The DNA of the CDR3 is TGTGCCAGCAGTTCCCCAGCGGGGGGTATCTATGAGCAGTTCTTC. Translated: CASSSPAGGIYEQFF.

The sample holds many counts of this clonotype. CDR3 amino acids: CASSEPGEARPHEQYF. CDR3 in DNA: TGTGCCAGCAGCGAGCCAGGGGAAGCCCGCCCGCACGAGCAGTACTTC. This rearrangement joins TRBV7-9 to TRBJ2-7; the D gene is possibly TRBD1 (6 bases). Germline V lookup: CDR1 SEHNR, CDR2 FQNEAQ (reference sequence). Trimming pared 5 bases from V and 5 bases from J, leaving 22 bases between. The length of the CDR3 is 16 residues.

This clonotype has a count of ten or more. The DNA of the CDR3 is TGTGCCAGCAGTGCACAGGGCCAAGAGACCCAGTACTTC. Translated: CASSAQGQETQYF. The chain joins TRBV6-1 to TRBJ2-5; D is possibly TRBD1 (6 bases). V dropped 4 bases and J dropped 1 base, with 7 bases sitting between them. Germline values: CDR1 MNHNS, CDR2 SASEGT. There are 13 residues in the CDR3.

This clonotype was counted ten times or more. The CDR3: CATSRAANGLGGYTF. The CDR3 DNA reads as TGTGCCACCAGCAGAGCGGCGAACGGGCTCGGTGGCTACACCTTC. The rearrangement links TRBV15 to TRBJ1-2; D ambiguous. Germline V lookup: CDR1 LNHNV, CDR2 YYDKDF (reference sequence). The CDR3 is 15 residues long. Trimming took off 1 base at V and 7 bases at J, with 16 bases between the two ends.

This clonotype was found many times. The gene calls are TRBV11-2 and TRBJ2-1; possible D gene TRBD2, 5 bases. Germline assignment: CDR1 SGHAT and CDR2 FQNNGV. V lost 10 bases and J 7 bases, leaving 17 bases between the germline ends. This CDR3 has 13 amino acids. The CDR3 protein is CAIGETRQNEQFF. CDR3 DNA: TGTGCCATCGGGGAGACACGGCAAAATGAGCAGTTCTTC.

This clonotype was recorded at least ten times. The chain links TRBV29-1 to TRBJ1-3; D call uncertain. V was clipped by 5 bases and J by 0 bases, with 8 bases between them. The CDR3 extends over 13 amino acids. The V gene's germline CDR1 is SQVTM and CDR2 ANQGSEA. The chain's CDR3 is CSVTGRSGNTIYF. The CDR3 DNA is TGCAGCGTTACCGGGCGCTCTGGAAACACCATATATTTT.

This clonotype has a count of ten or more. The rearrangement joins TRBV11-2 to TRBJ1-6, with D perhaps TRBD1 (6 bases). V shed 4 bases and J shed 0 bases, with 13 bases lying between them. This CDR3 has 17 amino acids. CDR1 is SGHAT and CDR2 is FQNNGV in the germline V gene. The CDR3 spells CASSSGGQSSYNSPLHF. The CDR3 DNA reads as TGTGCCAGCAGCTCAGGAGGACAGAGCTCCTATAATTCACCCCTCCACTTT. Filled out from reference TRBV11-2 and TRBJ1-6, the complete variable domain reads EAGVAQSPRYKIIEKRQSVAFWCNPISGHATLYWYQQILGQGPKLLIQFQNNGVVDDSQLPKDRFSAERLKGVDSTLKIQPAKLEDSAVYLCASSSGGQSSYNSPLHFGNGTRLTVT.